This T cell receptor beta chain stems from a study of blood T cell repertoires in COVID-19. Study details: Samples representing acute and convalescent COVID-19 were sourced from the United States, Italy and Spain.

Deletions cut 0 bases from V and 2 bases from J, with 9 bases between. This CDR3 is built from 15 residues. Germline V gene sequence: CDR1 SGDLS, CDR2 YYNGEE. The method was immunoSEQ multiplex PCR; TCRdb's version includes in-frame clones alone and lacks a portion of them. In the table there are about 140,000 clones, roughly 85% of which are singletons. The V call is TRBV9, the J call TRBJ1-3; D not certain. The TCR comes from a man aged 50 to 60 with acute or convalescent COVID-19. What was sequenced was peripheral blood. The CDR3 protein is CASSVGGRPGNTIYF. CDR3 bases: TGTGCCAGCAGCGTAGGAGGGAGGCCTGGAAACACCATATATTTT. Drawing the rest from reference TRBV9 and TRBJ1-3, the complete variable domain is DSGVTQTPKHLITATGQRVTLRCSPRSGDLSVYWYQQSLDQGLQFLIQYYNGEERAKGNILERFSAQQFPDLHSELNLSSLELGDSALYFCASSVGGRPGNTIYFGEGSWLTVV.